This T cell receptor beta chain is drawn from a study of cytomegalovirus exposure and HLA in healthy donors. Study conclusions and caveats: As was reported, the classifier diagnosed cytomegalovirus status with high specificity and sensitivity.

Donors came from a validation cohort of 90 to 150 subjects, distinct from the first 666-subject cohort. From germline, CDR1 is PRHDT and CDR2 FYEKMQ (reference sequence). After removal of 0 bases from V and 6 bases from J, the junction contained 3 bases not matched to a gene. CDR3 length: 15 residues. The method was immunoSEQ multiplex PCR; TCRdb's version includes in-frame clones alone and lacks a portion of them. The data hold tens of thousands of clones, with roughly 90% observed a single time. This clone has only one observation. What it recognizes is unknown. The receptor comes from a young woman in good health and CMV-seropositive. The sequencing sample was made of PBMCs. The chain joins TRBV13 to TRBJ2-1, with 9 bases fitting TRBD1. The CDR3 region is CASSLGDRGGNEQFF. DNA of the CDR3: TGTGCCAGCAGCTTAGGGGACAGGGGTGGCAATGAGCAGTTCTTC.